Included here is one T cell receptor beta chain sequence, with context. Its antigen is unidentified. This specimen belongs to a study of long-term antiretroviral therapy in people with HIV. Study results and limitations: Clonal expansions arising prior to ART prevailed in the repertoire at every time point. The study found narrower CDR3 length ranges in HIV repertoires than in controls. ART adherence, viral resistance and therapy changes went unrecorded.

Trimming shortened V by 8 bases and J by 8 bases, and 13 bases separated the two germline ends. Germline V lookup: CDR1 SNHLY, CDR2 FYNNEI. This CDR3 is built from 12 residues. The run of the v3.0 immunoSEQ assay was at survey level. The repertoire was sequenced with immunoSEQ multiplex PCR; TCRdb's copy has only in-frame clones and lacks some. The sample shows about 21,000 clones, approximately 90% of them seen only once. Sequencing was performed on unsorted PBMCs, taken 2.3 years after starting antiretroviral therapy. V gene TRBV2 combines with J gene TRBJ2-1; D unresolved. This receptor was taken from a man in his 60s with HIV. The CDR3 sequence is CASALLLYEQFF. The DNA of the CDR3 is TGTGCCAGCGCTCTCCTCCTTTATGAGCAGTTCTTC.